One T cell receptor beta chain is described in this entry. Its antigen is not identified. This entry belongs to a study of cytomegalovirus exposure and HLA in healthy donors. Broader study findings: According to an earlier analysis, most TCR beta V segments yielded productive rearrangements about 87% or about 30% of the time. It was reported that TCR beta sequences correctly inferred the HLA-A and HLA-B alleles for most subjects.

PCR involved 60 Vbeta and 13 Jbeta primers. Clones were sequenced by immunoSEQ multiplex PCR, and TCRdb holds only the in-frame ones, with some missing. Its clone listing holds around 80,000 clones. The CDR3 runs 15 residues. From germline, CDR1 is MGHRA and CDR2 YSYEKL. Trimming left V 6 bases short and J 8 bases short, with 20 bases between. The specimen was PBMCs. This chain joins TRBV4-1 and TRBJ2-1, with D perhaps TRBD2 (7 bases). The clonotype was recovered from a middle-aged man in good health and CMV-seronegative. CDR3 in amino acids: CASRVGGARFDEQFF. Written as DNA, the CDR3 is TGCGCCAGCAGAGTTGGGGGGGCCCGATTCGATGAGCAGTTCTTC.